The rows below give T cell receptor beta chains drawn from one sample of a study of shared clonotypes between healthy human individuals. The data were produced by immunoSEQ multiplex PCR, yet TCRdb's version contains in-frame clones alone and is incomplete. This sample has about 520,000 clones, with roughly 80% found just once. The sample taken for sequencing was PBMCs. Receptors were obtained from a woman aged 40 to 50 in good health. Some clones in this sample may be carry-over from other donors' samples. Both conserved end residues are part of each CDR3. Fields, in order: V gene, D gene, clone size, J gene, CDR3 protein, CDR3 DNA. A D gene is named only where the DNA matches it firmly. Clone size is shown for a subset of rows, as once, few, many or a class of expanded clone.

V gene: TRBV19
D gene: TRBD1
clone size: .
J gene: TRBJ1-5
CDR3 protein: CASSISGGGQPQHF
CDR3 DNA: TGTGCCAGTAGTATCTCAGGGGGAGGTCAGCCCCAGCATTTT

V gene: TRBV4-3
D gene: .
clone size: .
J gene: TRBJ1-2
CDR3 protein: CASSQAGGYGYTF
CDR3 DNA: TGCGCCAGCAGCCAAGCTGGTGGCTATGGCTACACCTTC

V gene: TRBV7-6
D gene: .
clone size: .
J gene: TRBJ2-7
CDR3 protein: CASSFSVSSYEQYF
CDR3 DNA: TGTGCCAGCAGCTTTAGCGTTAGTTCCTACGAGCAGTACTTC

V gene: TRBV6-1
D gene: .
clone size: many
J gene: TRBJ1-3
CDR3 protein: CASRKEPSGNTIYF
CDR3 DNA: TGTGCCAGCAGGAAGGAGCCTTCTGGAAACACCATATATTTT

V gene: TRBV29-1
D gene: .
clone size: .
J gene: TRBJ1-3
CDR3 protein: CSVDEGAGNTIYF
CDR3 DNA: TGCAGCGTTGACGAGGGGGCTGGAAACACCATATATTTT

V gene: TRBV11-2
D gene: .
clone size: .
J gene: TRBJ2-7
CDR3 protein: CASSNRVTYEQYF
CDR3 DNA: TGTGCCAGCAGTAACAGGGTTACCTACGAGCAGTACTTC

V gene: TRBV7-9
D gene: .
clone size: .
J gene: TRBJ2-7
CDR3 protein: CASSLDQGSEQYF
CDR3 DNA: TGTGCCAGCAGCTTAGATCAGGGATCCGAGCAGTACTTC

V gene: TRBV27
D gene: TRBD2
clone size: .
J gene: TRBJ2-7
CDR3 protein: CASSLTSGIYEQYF
CDR3 DNA: TGTGCCAGCAGTTTGACTAGCGGTATCTACGAGCAGTACTTC

V gene: TRBV7-9
D gene: TRBD2
clone size: .
J gene: TRBJ2-1
CDR3 protein: CASSSLFAGEDNEQFF
CDR3 DNA: TGTGCCAGCAGCTCTCTTTTCGCGGGAGAGGATAATGAGCAGTTCTTC

V gene: TRBV28
D gene: .
clone size: .
J gene: TRBJ1-5
CDR3 protein: CASSFSVNQPQHF
CDR3 DNA: TGTGCCAGCAGTTTCAGTGTAAATCAGCCCCAGCATTTT